This TCR beta chain is drawn from a study of shared clonotypes between healthy human individuals. The naive CD8 population came from CD45RO-negative cells selected for CCR7, without terminally differentiated effector memory CD45RA+ cells. Those who donated, Caucasian adults without exception, all lived in Nashville, Tennessee. Germline V CDR1 and CDR2: SGHTS, YDEGEE. Trimming pared 2 bases from V and 7 bases from J, leaving 13 bases between. The CDR3 runs 14 residues. Assay used: immunoSEQ multiplex PCR; TCRdb lists only in-frame clones, some missing. Of about 2.2 million clones listed, around 95% were seen once; the top ten hold about 1.6%.

The chain links TRBV5-8 to TRBJ1-5; no clear D. Sequencing used naive CD8+ T cells from PBMCs. This sequence was found in a young man in good health. Some clones in this sample may be carry-over from other donors' samples. The DNA of the CDR3 is TGTGCCAGCAGCTTTTACAGCACCCTACAGCCCCAGCATTTT. Protein: CASSFYSTLQPQHF.